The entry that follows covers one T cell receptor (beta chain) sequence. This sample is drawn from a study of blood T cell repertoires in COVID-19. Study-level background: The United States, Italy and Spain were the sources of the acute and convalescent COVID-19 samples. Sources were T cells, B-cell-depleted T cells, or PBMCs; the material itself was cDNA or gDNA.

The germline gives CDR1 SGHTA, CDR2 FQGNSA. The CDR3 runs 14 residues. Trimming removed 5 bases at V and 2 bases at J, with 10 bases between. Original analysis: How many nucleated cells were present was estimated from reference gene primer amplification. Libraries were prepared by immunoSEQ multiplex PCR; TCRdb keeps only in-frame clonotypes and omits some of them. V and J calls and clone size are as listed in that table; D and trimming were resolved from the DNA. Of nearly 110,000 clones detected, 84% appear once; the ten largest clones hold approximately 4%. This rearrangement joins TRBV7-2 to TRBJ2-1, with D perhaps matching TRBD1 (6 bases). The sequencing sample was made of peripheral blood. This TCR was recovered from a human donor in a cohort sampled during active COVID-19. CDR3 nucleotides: TGTGCCAGCAGCATGGGACATGCCTACAATGAGCAGTTCTTC. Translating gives CASSMGHAYNEQFF.